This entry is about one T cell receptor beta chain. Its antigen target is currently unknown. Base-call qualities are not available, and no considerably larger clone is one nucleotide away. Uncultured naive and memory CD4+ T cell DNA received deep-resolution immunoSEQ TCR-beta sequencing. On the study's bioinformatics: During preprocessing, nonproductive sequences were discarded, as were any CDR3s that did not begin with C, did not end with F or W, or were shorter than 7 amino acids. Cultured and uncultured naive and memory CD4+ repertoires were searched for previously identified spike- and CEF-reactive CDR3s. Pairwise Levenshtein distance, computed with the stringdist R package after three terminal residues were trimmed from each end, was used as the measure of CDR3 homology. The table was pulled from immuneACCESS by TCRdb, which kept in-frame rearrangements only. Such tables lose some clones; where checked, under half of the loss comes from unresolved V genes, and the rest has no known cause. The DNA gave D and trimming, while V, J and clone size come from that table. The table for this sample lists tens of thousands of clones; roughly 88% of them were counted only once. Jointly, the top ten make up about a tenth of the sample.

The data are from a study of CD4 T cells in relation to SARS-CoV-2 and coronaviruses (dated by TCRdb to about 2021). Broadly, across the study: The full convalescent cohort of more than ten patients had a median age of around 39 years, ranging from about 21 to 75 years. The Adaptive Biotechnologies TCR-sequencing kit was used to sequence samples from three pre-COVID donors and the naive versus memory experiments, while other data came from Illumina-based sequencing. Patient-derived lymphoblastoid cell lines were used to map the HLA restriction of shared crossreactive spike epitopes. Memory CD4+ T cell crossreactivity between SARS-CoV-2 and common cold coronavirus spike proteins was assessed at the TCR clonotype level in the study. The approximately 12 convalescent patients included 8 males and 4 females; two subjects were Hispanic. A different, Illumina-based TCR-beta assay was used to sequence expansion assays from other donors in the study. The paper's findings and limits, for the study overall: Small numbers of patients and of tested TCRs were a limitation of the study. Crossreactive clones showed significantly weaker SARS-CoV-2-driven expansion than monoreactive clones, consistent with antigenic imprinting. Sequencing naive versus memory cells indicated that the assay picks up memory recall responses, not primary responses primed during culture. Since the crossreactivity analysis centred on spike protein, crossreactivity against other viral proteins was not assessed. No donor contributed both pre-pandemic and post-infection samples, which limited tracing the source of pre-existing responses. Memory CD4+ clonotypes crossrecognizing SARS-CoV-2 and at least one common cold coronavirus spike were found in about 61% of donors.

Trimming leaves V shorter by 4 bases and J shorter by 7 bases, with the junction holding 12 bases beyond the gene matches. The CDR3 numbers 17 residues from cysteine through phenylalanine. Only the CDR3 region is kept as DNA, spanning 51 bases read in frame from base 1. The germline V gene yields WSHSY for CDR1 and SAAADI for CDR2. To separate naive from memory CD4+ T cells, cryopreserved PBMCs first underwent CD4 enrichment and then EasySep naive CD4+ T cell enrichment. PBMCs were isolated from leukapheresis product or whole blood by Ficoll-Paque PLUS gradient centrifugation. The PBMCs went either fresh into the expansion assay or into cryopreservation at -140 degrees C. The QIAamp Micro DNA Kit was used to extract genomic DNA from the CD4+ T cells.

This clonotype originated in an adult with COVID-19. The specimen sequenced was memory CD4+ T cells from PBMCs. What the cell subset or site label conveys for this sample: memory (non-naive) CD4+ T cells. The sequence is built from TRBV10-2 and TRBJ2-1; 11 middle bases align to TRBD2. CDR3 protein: CASSAPSSGGRWNEQFF. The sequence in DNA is TGCGCCAGCAGTGCCCCTTCTAGCGGGGGGAGGTGGAATGAGCAGTTCTTC.